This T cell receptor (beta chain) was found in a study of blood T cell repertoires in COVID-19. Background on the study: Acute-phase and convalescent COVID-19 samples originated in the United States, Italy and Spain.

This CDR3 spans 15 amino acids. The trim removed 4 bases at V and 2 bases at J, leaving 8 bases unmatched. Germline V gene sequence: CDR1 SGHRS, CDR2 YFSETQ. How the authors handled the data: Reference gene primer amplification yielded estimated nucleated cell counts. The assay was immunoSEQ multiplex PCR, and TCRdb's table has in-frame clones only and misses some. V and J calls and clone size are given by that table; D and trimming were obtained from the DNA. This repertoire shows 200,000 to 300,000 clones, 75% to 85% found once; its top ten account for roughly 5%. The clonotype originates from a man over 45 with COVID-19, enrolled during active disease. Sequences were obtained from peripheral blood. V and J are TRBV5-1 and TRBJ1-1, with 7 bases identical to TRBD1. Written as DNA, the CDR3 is TGCGCCAGCAGCCATCCGGGACAGCTCAACACTGAAGCTTTCTTT. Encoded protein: CASSHPGQLNTEAFF.